Following are 18 T cell receptor beta chains from one sample sequenced in a study of cytomegalovirus exposure and HLA in healthy donors. In the PCR, 60 Vbeta and 13 Jbeta primers were used. Profiled with immunoSEQ multiplex PCR; TCRdb holds only in-frame clones, not every one. The sample lists about 140,000 clones, about 80% occurring once. The sample consisted of PBMCs. The source of these receptors is a man younger than 45 in good health and CMV-seropositive.

The chain combines TRBV7-2 with TRBJ2-3; the D is unclear. Germline V gene data show CDR1 as SGHTA and CDR2 as FQGNSA. The V end was cut by 1 base, the J end by 4 bases, with 15 bases between. The length of the CDR3 is 16 residues. The CDR3 spells CASSLDPGPSADTQYF. The CDR3 bases are TGTGCCAGCAGCTTAGACCCTGGGCCCTCTGCAGATACGCAGTATTTT.

As to this clone: The junction does not match germline at one end; this may be a read error. The chain combines TRBV6-1 with TRBJ2-7, with TRBD2 as a possible D gene (5 bases). The CDR3 covers 14 residues. Germline V gene lookup returns CDR1 MNHNS and CDR2 SASEGT. The DNA for the CDR3 is TGTGCCAGCCGGCAATCGAGGGAATACTACAAGCAGTACTTC. Its translation is CASRQSREYYKQYF.

V usage is TRBV19 and J usage is TRBJ1-1; D gene ambiguous. The length of the CDR3 is 14 residues. In germline, CDR1 is LNHDA, CDR2 SQIVND (reference sequence). The V gene lost 6 bases and the J gene lost 5 bases, with 16 bases spanning the gap. In DNA form, the CDR3 reads TGTGCCAGTAGCCTGGCGGGCGGAGGGACTGAAGCTTTCTTT. Protein product: CASSLAGGGTEAFF.

The rearrangement links TRBV11-3 to TRBJ1-1, with D unresolved. Trimming removed 3 bases from V and 1 base from J, with 6 bases in between. The CDR3 is made up of 13 amino acids. Germline V CDR1 and CDR2: SGHNT, YENEEA. CDR3 coding DNA: TGTGCCAGCAGCTTCCAGAAGAACACTGAAGCTTTCTTT. As protein: CASSFQKNTEAFF.

V is TRBV12-2 and J is TRBJ2-2; the table's D call TRBD1 went unverified against the DNA. TRBV12-2 is a pseudogene segment. The CDR3 length is 17 residues. The CDR3, as DNA: TGTGCAAGTCGCTCCGGGCCTGACAGGGTGCGAACCGGGGAGCTGTTTTTT. Its protein product is CASRSGPDRVRTGELFF.

This sequence joins TRBV30 and TRBJ2-1, with 7 positions matching TRBD2. Germline CDR1 reads GTSNPN; CDR2 reads SVGIG (reference sequence). The CDR3 length is 16 residues. V was clipped by 3 bases and J by 9 bases; unmatched bases: 17. CDR3 in amino acids: CAWSHLRGLGVGEQFF. CDR3 DNA: TGTGCCTGGAGCCACCTCCGAGGACTAGGTGTTGGTGAGCAGTTCTTC.

V gene TRBV28 combines with J gene TRBJ2-5; 8 nucleotides match TRBD2. Germline V gives CDR1 MDHEN, CDR2 SYDVKM. V shed 6 bases and J 1 base; nucleotides not matched to a gene: 10. CDR3 size: 16 residues. CDR3 protein: CASSPTHAGGQETQYF. CDR3 DNA sequence: TGTGCCAGCAGCCCGACGCATGCGGGAGGCCAAGAGACCCAGTACTTC.

A few counts support this clone. The J gene is TRBJ2-3, the V gene TRBV7-2; weak D call: TRBD1 (5 bases). The CDR3 sequence is 14 residues long. Germline values: CDR1 SGHTA, CDR2 FQGNSA. Trimming took 5 bases from V and 2 from J, leaving 11 bases between them. For the CDR3, the DNA is TGTGCCAGCAGCCTCCAGGGATCCACAGATACGCAGTATTTT. It specifies CASSLQGSTDTQYF.

The chain joins TRBV28 to TRBJ1-5; 8 positions agree with TRBD1. V was clipped by 4 bases and J by 7 bases; unmatched bases: 9. The CDR3 runs 15 residues. CDR1 is MDHEN, CDR2 SYDVKM, per germline. CDR3 sequence reads: CASSSMDRDGQPQHF. The CDR3 DNA reads TGTGCCAGCAGTTCAATGGACAGGGATGGCCAGCCCCAGCATTTT.

The chain uses TRBV18 and TRBJ1-1; tentative D call: TRBD1 (6 bases). The V end was cut by 5 bases, the J end by 0 bases, with 10 bases between. CDR1 and CDR2 from the germline V gene are KGHSH and LQKENI. This CDR3 is 14 amino acids long. CDR3 sequence (DNA): TGTGCCAGCTCAGTTCAGGGGATGAACACTGAAGCTTTCTTT. It encodes CASSVQGMNTEAFF.

The chain employs TRBV28 and TRBJ2-7; tentatively, D is TRBD2 (6 bases). This CDR3 contains 14 residues. Germline-derived CDR1 and CDR2 are MDHEN and SYDVKM. Trimming removed 1 base at V and 9 bases at J, with 16 bases between. The CDR3 loop is CASSLLAGRRGQYF. The CDR3 DNA is TGTGCCAGCAGTTTATTGGCGGGGCGCAGAGGGCAGTACTTC. Based on the CDR3 plus reference TRBV28 and TRBJ2-7, the full variable domain is DVKVTQSSRYLVKRTGEKVFLECVQDMDHENMFWYRQDPGLGLRLIYFSYDVKMKEKGDIPEGYSVSREKKERFSLILESASTNQTSMYLCASSLLAGRRGQYFGPGTRLTVT.

The J gene is TRBJ2-2, the V gene TRBV19; the D gene is possibly TRBD1 (5 bases). The CDR3 is 13 amino acids. Trimming shortened V by 4 bases and J by 6 bases, and 9 bases separated the two germline ends. Germline V CDR1 and CDR2: LNHDA, SQIVND (reference sequence). Here the CDR3 reads CASSTTGSGELFF. In nucleotides, the CDR3 is TGTGCCAGTAGTACTACAGGTTCCGGGGAGCTGTTTTTT. Filled out from reference TRBV19 and TRBJ2-2, the complete variable domain reads DGGITQSPKYLFRKEGQNVTLSCEQNLNHDAMYWYRQDPGQGLRLIYYSQIVNDFQKGDIAEGYSVSREKKESFPLTVTSAQKNPTAFYLCASSTTGSGELFFGEGSRLTVL.

The genes are TRBV9 and TRBJ2-1; 7 bases line up with TRBD1. Germline assignment: CDR1 SGDLS and CDR2 YYNGEE. V trimming: 1 base; J trimming: 9 bases; junction bases outside the gene matches: 10. The CDR3 is 15 amino acids. The chain's CDR3 is CASSVSGTAYGEQFF. The CDR3 DNA is TGTGCCAGCAGCGTATCCGGGACAGCGTACGGTGAGCAGTTCTTC. Full variable domain (remainder filled in from reference TRBV9 and TRBJ2-1): DSGVTQTPKHLITATGQRVTLRCSPRSGDLSVYWYQQSLDQGLQFLIQYYNGEERAKGNILERFSAQQFPDLHSELNLSSLELGDSALYFCASSVSGTAYGEQFFGPGTRLTVL.

Regarding this clone: One end of the junction does not line up with germline, which may come from a read error. This chain's CDR3 is CSSSTDSYGYTF. DNA of the CDR3: TGTTCCAGCAGCACGGACAGTTATGGCTACACCTTC. This rearrangement joins TRBV7-9 to TRBJ1-2, with TRBD1 as a possible D gene (6 bases). CDR1 is SEHNR and CDR2 is FQNEAQ in the germline V gene (reference sequence). This CDR3 has 12 amino acids.

This chain joins TRBV29-1 and TRBJ2-1; 11 nucleotides match TRBD1. Germline-derived CDR1 and CDR2 are SQVTM and ANQGSEA. V lost 7 bases and J lost 4; bases outside the gene matches: 9. The CDR3 extends over 15 amino acids. The CDR3 bases are TGCAGCGCGACTGGGGGGACAGGGGGTTACAATGAGCAGTTCTTC. Protein sequence: CSATGGTGGYNEQFF.

This chain uses TRBV11-1 with TRBJ1-4, with 7 bases that match TRBD1. Germline CDR1 is SGHAT and CDR2 is FQDESV (reference sequence). V lost 5 bases and J lost 3; bases outside the gene matches: 3. The CDR3 loop spans 14 amino acids. CDR3: CASSRDRSNEKLFF. The CDR3 DNA reads as TGTGCCAGCAGCCGGGACAGATCTAATGAAAAACTGTTTTTT. Using reference TRBV11-1 and TRBJ1-4 for the parts outside the CDR3, the full variable domain is EAEVAQSPRYKITEKSQAVAFWCDPISGHATLYWYRQILGQGPELLVQFQDESVVDDSQLPKDRFSAERLKGVDSTLKIQPAELGDSAMYLCASSRDRSNEKLFFGSGTQLSVL.

This clone has just a few counts. The genes are TRBV7-2 and TRBJ2-3; D gene unclear. CDR1 and CDR2 from the germline V gene are SGHTA and FQGNSA. This CDR3 has 15 amino acids. V shed 2 bases and J shed 3 bases, with 12 bases lying between them. This chain's CDR3 is CASSLTRLPTDTQYF. The DNA for the CDR3 is TGTGCCAGCAGCTTAACGAGGCTTCCTACAGATACGCAGTATTTT.

This clone was seen a single time. V usage is TRBV28 and J usage is TRBJ2-7, with TRBD2 identical over 8 bases. V gave up 7 bases and J gave up 2 bases; unmatched junction bases: 7. Germline V gene data show CDR1 as MDHEN and CDR2 as SYDVKM. CDR3 length: 14 amino acids. DNA of the CDR3: TGTGCCAGCATGAGGACTAGCCCTACCTACGAGCAGTACTTC. Translating gives CASMRTSPTYEQYF.